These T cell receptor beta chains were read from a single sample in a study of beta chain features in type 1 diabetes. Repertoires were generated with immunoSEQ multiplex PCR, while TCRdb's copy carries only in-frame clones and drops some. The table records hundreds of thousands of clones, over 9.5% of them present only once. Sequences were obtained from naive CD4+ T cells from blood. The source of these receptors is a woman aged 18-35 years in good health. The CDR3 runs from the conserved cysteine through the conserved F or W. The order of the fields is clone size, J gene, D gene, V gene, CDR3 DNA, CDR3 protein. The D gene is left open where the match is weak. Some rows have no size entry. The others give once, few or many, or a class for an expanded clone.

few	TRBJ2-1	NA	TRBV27	TGTGCCGGCATAAGGAGCTCCTACAATGAGCAGTTCTTC	CAGIRSSYNEQFF
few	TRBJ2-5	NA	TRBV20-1	TGCAGTGCTAGCAGGGCCGAGACCCAGTACTTC	CSASRAETQYF
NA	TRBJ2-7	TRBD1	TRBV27	TGTGCCAGCAGTCCTTGGGACAGGGACGACGAGCAGTACTTC	CASSPWDRDDEQYF
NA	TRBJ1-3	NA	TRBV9	TGTGCCAGCAGCGCTCGACGGGACTCAGGAAACACCATATATTTT	CASSARRDSGNTIYF
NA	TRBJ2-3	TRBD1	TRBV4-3	TGCGCCAGCAGCCAACAGACAGGGACGTCCACAGATACGCAGTATTTT	CASSQQTGTSTDTQYF
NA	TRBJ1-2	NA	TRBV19	TGTGCCAGTAGTATAATGGACTTCTATGGCTACACCTTC	CASSIMDFYGYTF
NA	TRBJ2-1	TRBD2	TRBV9	TGTGCCAGCAGCCGCAGCGGGGGGCCCTCAGGGTCCTACAATGAGCAGTTCTTC	CASSRSGGPSGSYNEQFF
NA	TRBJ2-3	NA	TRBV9	TGTGCCAGCAGCGAGCTAGTGACAGATACGCAGTATTTT	CASSELVTDTQYF
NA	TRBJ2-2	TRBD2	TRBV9	TGTGCCAGCAGCGCCGGACTAGCGTTAAGAGCCGGGGAGCTGTTTTTT	CASSAGLALRAGELFF
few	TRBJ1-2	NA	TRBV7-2	TGTGCCAGCAGCCTCCCGAGCTATGGCTACACCTTC	CASSLPSYGYTF
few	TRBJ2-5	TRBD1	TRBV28	TGTGCCAGCAGCATCGACAGGGCTGGGACCCAGTACTTC	CASSIDRAGTQYF
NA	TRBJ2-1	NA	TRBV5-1	TGCGCCAGCAGCTTGCAGGGGAGGGACAATGAGCAGTTCTTC	CASSLQGRDNEQFF
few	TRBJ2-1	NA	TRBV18	TGTGCCAGCTCACCAGTGACAGGGAGGGATGAGCAGTTCTTC	CASSPVTGRDEQFF
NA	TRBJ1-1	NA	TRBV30	TGTGCCTGGACTCGTACGGAGAACACTGAAGCTTTCTTT	CAWTRTENTEAFF
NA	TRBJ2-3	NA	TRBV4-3	TGCGCCAGCAGCCTTTCGAGTGGCGAGGGCACAGATACGCAGTATTTT	CASSLSSGEGTDTQYF
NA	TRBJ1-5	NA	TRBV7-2	TGTGCCAGCAGCTTAGAGGGGCGGATCAATCAGCCCCAGCATTTT	CASSLEGRINQPQHF
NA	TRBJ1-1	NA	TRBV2	TGTGCCAGCAGCCAAGGGCGGGAGAACACTGAAGCTTTCTTT	CASSQGRENTEAFF
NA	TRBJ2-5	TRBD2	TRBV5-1	TGCGCCAGCAGCTTGGTTCTAGCGGGAGGGGACCAGTACTTC	CASSLVLAGGDQYF
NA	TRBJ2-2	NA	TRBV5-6	TGTGCCAGCAGCTTTACAGTATACACCGGGGAGCTGTTTTTT	CASSFTVYTGELFF
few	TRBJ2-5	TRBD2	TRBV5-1	TGCGCCAGCAGCTTGAGCGGGGAAGAGACCCAGTACTTC	CASSLSGEETQYF
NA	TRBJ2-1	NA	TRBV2	TGTGCCAAGACTAGTAGCGCCTACAATGAGCAGTTCTTC	CAKTSSAYNEQFF
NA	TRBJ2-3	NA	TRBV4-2	TGTGCCAGCAGCCATGCAGCGGATACGCAGTATTTT	CASSHAADTQYF
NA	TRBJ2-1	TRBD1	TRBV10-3	TGTGCCATCAGTGACCTGGGACAGGGGAGGTGGCAGTTCTTC	CAISDLGQGRWQFF
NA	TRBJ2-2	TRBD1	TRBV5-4	TGTGCCAGCAGCCCCGGGACAGGGGAAACCGGGGAGCTGTTTTTT	CASSPGTGETGELFF
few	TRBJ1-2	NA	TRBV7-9	TGTGCCAGCAGCTCTGTTGTCGGCTACACCTTC	CASSSVVGYTF
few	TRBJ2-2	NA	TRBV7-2	TGTGCCAGCAGCTTTCGCACCGGGGAGCTGTTTTTT	CASSFRTGELFF